This T cell receptor beta chain was identified during a study of shared clonotypes between healthy human individuals. General study points: Expectations were that clonotype sharing among donors would be affected by sequencing depth. Rarefaction demonstrated incomplete sorted-subset sequencing despite large depth.

The assay was immunoSEQ multiplex PCR, and TCRdb's table has in-frame clones only and misses some. The data show some 650,000 clones, with less than 98% seen just once and 0.045% to 0.06% held by the top ten. CDR1 and CDR2 from the germline V gene are MDHEN and SYDVKM. With 7 bases clipped from V and 4 bases from J, the junction kept 11 bases outside the gene matches. The CDR3 is 16 residues long. Subsets obtained from CD4+ cells comprised CD45RA+ naive and CD45RA-negative memory cells. A remark on this clone: Antigen unknown.

This chain uses TRBV28 with TRBJ2-7; 12 nucleotides align to TRBD2. The TCR sequence derives from a woman aged 25-40 years in good health. The sequenced sample was naive CD4+ T cells sorted from blood. Noted subset: CD45RA+ positively selected. The CDR3 loop is CASTDHQTSGSYEQYF. In DNA, the CDR3 is TGTGCCAGCACCGACCACCAGACTAGCGGGAGTTACGAGCAGTACTTC.